This TCR beta chain was found in a study of T cell repertoires in cytomegalovirus infection. About the research overall: Indications came from public TCR beta signatures; they pointed to CMV infection and to a matching HLA type. Regarding the study as a whole: There were HLA-C-restricted CMV-specific TCR beta clonotypes dominating the ex vivo response. Accumulated public TCR beta family frequency recognized individuals carrying CMV together with the relevant HLA.

J gave up 11 bases and V 1 base, and 18 bases lay outside the gene matches. CDR1 DFQATT and CDR2 SNEGSKA come from the germline V gene (reference sequence). There are 17 residues in the CDR3. A note on this clonotype: Its antigen is not known.

TCRdb processed the reads anew with MiXCR; each CDR3 protein has one entry. The sample comprises about 740,000 distinct CDR3 sequences, approximately 34% of which are singletons, and around 2.8% rests with the top ten. This sequence originates from a human donor in good health (CMV status not recorded). Some clones in this sample may be carry-over from other donors' samples. The sample was PBMCs. The rearrangement joins TRBV20-1 to TRBJ2-3; 10 bases are shared with TRBD2. The CDR3 here is CSARGLAGAVSLWRQYF. The CDR3 DNA follows: TGCAGTGCTAGAGGGCTAGCGGGAGCTGTGTCCCTTTGGAGGCAGTATTTT.